The 21 T cell receptor beta chains in this list originate from one sample, sequenced in a study of monozygotic twins with inflammatory bowel disease. TCRdb reprocessed the 5' RACE reads; each CDR3 protein has one entry and no DNA is given. The table lists 300,000 to 350,000 distinct CDR3 sequences. Sequencing used blood. The receptors were sampled from a human donor with ulcerative colitis or Crohn's disease, or a healthy co-twin of an affected twin (not recorded which).

CDR3 in amino acids: CASSRDRGGNEQFF. This chain uses TRBV5-1 with TRBJ2-1; the TCRdb D gene call, TRBD1, has no DNA to confirm it. Germline CDR1 and CDR2: SGHRS and YFSETQ. The CDR3 sequence is 14 residues long.

This chain joins TRBV5-1 and TRBJ2-5; TCRdb's D call of TRBD1 is untestable without DNA. This CDR3 is 13 amino acids long. Germline V gene sequence: CDR1 SGHRS, CDR2 YFSETQ. CDR3 in amino acids: CASSSQGWETQYF.

This chain connects TRBV7-2 to TRBJ1-2; TCRdb returns TRBD1, unconfirmable since there is no DNA. CDR3 length: 15 residues. Germline V lookup: CDR1 SGHTA, CDR2 FQGNSA. This CDR3 reads CASSLTAGTGVSYTF. The full variable domain, rest sourced from reference TRBV7-2 and TRBJ1-2, is GAGVSQSPSNKVTEKGKDVELRCDPISGHTALYWYRQSLGQGLEFLIYFQGNSAPDKSGLPSDRFSAERTGGSVSTLTIQRTQQEDSAVYLCASSLTAGTGVSYTFGSGTRLTVV.

The chain employs TRBV10-3 and TRBJ2-7; the TCRdb call, TRBD1, lacks DNA for checking. The CDR3 consists of 13 residues. Germline CDR1 reads ENHRY; CDR2 reads SYGVKD. CDR3: CAISGAPGGEQYF.

The chain couples TRBV7-2 to TRBJ2-1. The CDR3 is made up of 15 amino acids. The V gene's germline CDR1 is SGHTA and CDR2 FQGNSA. The CDR3 here is CASSLTSTFVNEQFF.

The chain is built from TRBV3-1 and TRBJ2-4; TCRdb's D call, TRBD2, is unchecked because there is no DNA. Germline loops: CDR1 LGHDT, CDR2 YNNKEL (reference sequence). The CDR3 is 15 residues long. CDR3 in amino acids: CASSPTEREGLIQYF.

V is TRBV4-2 and J is TRBJ2-1; lacking DNA, the TRBD2 call made by TCRdb goes unchecked. Germline assignment: CDR1 LGHNA and CDR2 YNFKEQ. The CDR3 has 16 residues. The CDR3 protein is CASSQVAGGDYNEQFF.

The V gene is TRBV18, the J gene TRBJ1-6; the D call from TCRdb, TRBD1, cannot be confirmed without DNA. The germline gives CDR1 KGHSH, CDR2 LQKENI. CDR3 length equals 16 residues. The CDR3 protein is CASSPLQGDSNSPLHF.

V usage is TRBV5-4 and J usage is TRBJ2-1; the D call of TRBD2 rests on TCRdb alone, since no DNA is present to check it. There are 16 residues in the CDR3. CDR1 and CDR2 from the germline V gene are SGHNT and YYREEE (reference sequence). The CDR3 loop is CASSLGRSGRPSEQFF.

The chain couples TRBV20-1 to TRBJ2-3; the TCRdb call, TRBD2, lacks DNA for checking. This CDR3 contains 15 residues. CDR1 DFQATT and CDR2 SNEGSKA come from the germline V gene (reference sequence). CDR3 protein: CSARDSGGATDTQYF.

The V gene is TRBV29-1, the J gene TRBJ2-3; the D gene TCRdb calls, TRBD1, cannot be checked with no DNA. Germline V gives CDR1 SQVTM, CDR2 ANQGSEA. The CDR3 contains 13 residues. The CDR3 protein is CSVVPGGTDTQYF.

This chain uses TRBV4-1 with TRBJ2-1; absent DNA, TCRdb's TRBD2 call cannot be checked. The CDR3 runs to 16 residues. The germline V gene encodes CDR1 MGHRA and CDR2 YSYEKL. The CDR3 loop reads CASSQDRRARRAKQFF.

V gene TRBV4-1 combines with J gene TRBJ2-3; TCRdb proposes TRBD2, but this gene call is untestable without DNA. From germline, CDR1 is MGHRA and CDR2 YSYEKL. This CDR3 is built from 18 residues. This chain's CDR3 is CASSRGLAGVLTTDTQYF.

The gene calls are TRBV9 and TRBJ2-5; TCRdb outputs TRBD1, but without DNA this stays unchecked. Germline loops: CDR1 SGDLS, CDR2 YYNGEE. The CDR3 runs 17 residues. The CDR3 loop reads CASSSGGGGGRQETQYF.

V is TRBV20-1 and J is TRBJ2-5; TCRdb designates TRBD2, a call that cannot be tested without DNA. This CDR3 contains 15 residues. CDR1 is DFQATT, CDR2 SNEGSKA, per germline (reference sequence). The CDR3 is CSARPLAGAAETQYF.

CDR3: CASSLSAGPLSGNTIYF. The J gene is TRBJ1-3, the V gene TRBV27; TCRdb reports TRBD1, a call that lacks DNA to check it against. Germline V gene data show CDR1 as MNHEY and CDR2 as SMNVEV (reference sequence). This CDR3 contains 17 residues.

V is TRBV29-1 and J is TRBJ1-2; TCRdb's D call, TRBD1, is unchecked because there is no DNA. The germline CDR1 and CDR2 sequences are SQVTM and ANQGSEA. The CDR3 is 12 amino acids. The CDR3 is CSCSRATYGYTF.

J is TRBJ2-5 and V is TRBV12-3 or TRBV12-4; the TCRdb D gene call, TRBD1, has no DNA to confirm it. The CDR3 totals 15 residues. The CDR3 region is CASSETGDPQETQYF.

CDR3 protein: CSASPISSLPFNEQFF. The chain recombines TRBV20-1 with TRBJ2-1. Germline CDR1 reads DFQATT; CDR2 reads SNEGSKA (reference sequence). The CDR3 is made up of 16 amino acids.

The rearrangement links TRBV4-1 to TRBJ1-6. The CDR3 extends over 14 amino acids. Germline V gene lookup returns CDR1 MGHRA and CDR2 YSYEKL. CDR3 sequence reads: CASSQDTRRSPLHF.

The genes are TRBV7-9 and TRBJ1-1. Germline V gene data show CDR1 as SEHNR and CDR2 as FQNEAQ (reference sequence). The CDR3 runs to 13 residues. The CDR3 reads CASSFTSATEAFF.